The 7 T cell receptor beta chains presented below share a single source sample, sequenced in a study of CXCR3-negative and CXCR3-positive naive CD8 T cells. Study-wide points: Researchers report that CXCR3-positive naive cells carry more hydrophobic TRB CDR3s than CXCR3-negative naive cells.

Libraries were UMI-labeled 5' RACE TRB cDNA. Using the 5' RACE reads, TCRdb records one entry per CDR3 protein without DNA. Seen in this sample are under 150,000 distinct CDR3 sequences; the ten most common clones hold roughly 0.41%. These receptors' antigens are unknown. Material for sequencing was naive CXCR3+ CD8+ T cells from blood. As to subset: CD45RO-CCR7+CD27+CD95- naive CD8+ T cells expressing CXCR3 (TNR3+). The receptors were sampled from a human donor in good health. Some clones in this sample may be carry-over from other donors' samples.

The rearrangement uses TRBV19 and TRBJ2-1; TCRdb selects TRBD2, and the lack of DNA leaves this call unchecked. Germline CDR1 reads LNHDA; CDR2 reads SQIVND (reference sequence). The CDR3 sequence is 13 residues long. CDR3 sequence reads: CASSRTSLDEQFF.

V and J are TRBV28 and TRBJ2-5; TCRdb outputs TRBD2, but without DNA this stays unchecked. This CDR3 has 17 residues. Germline loops: CDR1 MDHEN, CDR2 SYDVKM. This chain's CDR3 is CASSFGRKSGPQETQYF.

The rearrangement links TRBV27 to TRBJ2-7; the TCRdb D gene call, TRBD2, has no DNA to confirm it. Germline V CDR1 and CDR2: MNHEY, SMNVEV (reference sequence). CDR3 length: 17 residues. This chain's CDR3 is CASRSRGTALWGYEQYF.

The rearrangement uses TRBV14 and TRBJ2-7; the D gene TCRdb calls, TRBD2, cannot be checked with no DNA. Per the germline V gene, CDR1 is SGHDN and CDR2 is FVKESK. This CDR3 is built from 14 residues. Here the CDR3 reads CASSQTGVGNEQYF.

V gene TRBV6-5 combines with J gene TRBJ2-3; the TRBD1 assignment by TCRdb is unverifiable without DNA. Per germline, CDR1 MNHEY and CDR2 SVGAGI. The CDR3 is 15 amino acids. CDR3 loop: CVTGVPVASTDTQYF.

This chain links TRBV7-8 with TRBJ2-3; the D call from TCRdb, TRBD1, cannot be confirmed without DNA. CDR1 is SGHVS and CDR2 is FQNEAQ in the germline V gene. The CDR3 totals 14 residues. CDR3 loop: CASSSRPRPDTQYF.

This chain links TRBV7-8 with TRBJ2-1; absent DNA, TCRdb's TRBD2 call cannot be checked. Germline V CDR1 and CDR2: SGHVS, FQNEAQ. The CDR3 has 20 residues. CDR3 sequence: CASSLAGVSGGAGAYNEQFF.